This T cell receptor (beta chain) originates from a study of blood T cell repertoires in COVID-19. Study background: Samples representing acute and convalescent COVID-19 were sourced from the United States, Italy and Spain.

Data came from immunoSEQ multiplex PCR; TCRdb stores just in-frame clones and leaves some out. Of 250,000 to 400,000 clones listed, around 86% are singletons. The CDR3 is 14 amino acids. V lost 5 bases and J 1 base, leaving 12 bases between the germline ends. The germline V gene encodes CDR1 SGHKS and CDR2 YYEKEE (reference sequence). This chain links TRBV5-5 with TRBJ1-1; D not resolved. The sample taken for sequencing was peripheral blood. This sequence was found in a man in his fifties with active or convalescent COVID-19. The CDR3 DNA reads as TGTGCCAGCAGGCGGACTACGGGGAACACTGAAGCTTTCTTT. It yields the protein CASRRTTGNTEAFF.